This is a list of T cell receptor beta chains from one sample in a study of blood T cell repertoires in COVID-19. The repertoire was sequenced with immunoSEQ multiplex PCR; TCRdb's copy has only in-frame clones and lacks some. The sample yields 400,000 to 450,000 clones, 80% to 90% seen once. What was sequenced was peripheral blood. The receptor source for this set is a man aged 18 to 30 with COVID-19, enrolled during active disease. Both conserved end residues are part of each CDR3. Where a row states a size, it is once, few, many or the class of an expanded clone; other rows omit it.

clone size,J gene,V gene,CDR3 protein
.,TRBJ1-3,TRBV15,CATSRDSGAGNTIYF
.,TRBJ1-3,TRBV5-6,CASSFRSSGNTIYF
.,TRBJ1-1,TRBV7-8,CASSLDPGNTEAFF
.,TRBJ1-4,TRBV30,CAWSGQGGNEKLFF
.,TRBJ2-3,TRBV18,CASSPPRPGGTDTQYF
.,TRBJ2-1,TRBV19,CASSIVLAGVGLNEQFF
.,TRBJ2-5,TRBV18,CASSPGTGDQETQYF
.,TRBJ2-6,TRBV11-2,CASSLISGGTGANVLTF
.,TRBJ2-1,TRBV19,CASSQLAGGNEQFF
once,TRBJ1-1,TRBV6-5,CASRLTGSRTEAFF
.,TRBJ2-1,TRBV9,CASSSAPYNEQFF
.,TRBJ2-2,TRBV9,CASSVAGTGRSGRDGELFF
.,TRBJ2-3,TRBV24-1,CATSDLGAEDTQYF
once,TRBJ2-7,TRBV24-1,CAARQGSSYEQYF
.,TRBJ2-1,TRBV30,CAWSGREGQDEQFF
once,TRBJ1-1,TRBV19,CASSGTGGRAEAFF
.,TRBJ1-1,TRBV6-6,CASSSDRETEAFF
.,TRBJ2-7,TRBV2,CASMQRGRYEQYF
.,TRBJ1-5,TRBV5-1,CASSLQGASNQPQHF
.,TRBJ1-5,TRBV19,CASSIVSRDNQPQHF
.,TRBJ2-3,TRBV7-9,CASSPLASTDTQYF
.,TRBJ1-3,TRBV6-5,CASSSTGSGNTIYF
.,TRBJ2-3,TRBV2,CASLGGGSSGGPQYF
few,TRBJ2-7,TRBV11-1,CASSYTSGPYEQYF
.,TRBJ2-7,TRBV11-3,CASSPSGLAGGYEQYF
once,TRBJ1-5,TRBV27,CASSLAGTNQPQHF
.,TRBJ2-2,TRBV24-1,CATSGLEGQDTGELFF
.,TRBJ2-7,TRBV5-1,CASSPGQGIIGEQYF
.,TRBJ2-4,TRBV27,CASPLLAAKNIQYF
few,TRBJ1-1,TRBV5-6,CASSFGTGNTEAFF
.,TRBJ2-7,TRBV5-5,CASTTGTGRYEQYF
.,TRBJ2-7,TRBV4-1,CASSHPGQGYYEQYF
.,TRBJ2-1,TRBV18,CASSPTGTSALGNYNEQFF
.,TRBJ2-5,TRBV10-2,CATTQGTLGQETQYF
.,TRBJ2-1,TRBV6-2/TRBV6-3,CASSYDSSGGAYNEQFF
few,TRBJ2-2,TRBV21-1,CASSQDRGWTGELFF
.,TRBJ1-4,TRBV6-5,CASSSGQVGEKLFF
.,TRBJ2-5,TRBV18,CASSLRQGEETQYF
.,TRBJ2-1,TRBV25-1,CASSGTSGDYNEQFF
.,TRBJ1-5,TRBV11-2,CASSLEFSSNQPQHF
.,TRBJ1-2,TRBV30,CAWKTGVGGYTF
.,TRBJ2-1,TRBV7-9,CASSSQRIYNEQFF
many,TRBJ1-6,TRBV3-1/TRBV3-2,CASSQPARDRGGSPLHF
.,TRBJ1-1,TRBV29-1,CSVALGASTEAFF
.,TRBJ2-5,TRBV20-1,CSASLLAGTETQYF
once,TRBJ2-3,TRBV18,CASSPSAGISDTQYF
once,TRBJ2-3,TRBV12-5,CASGPGTSGDHTQYF
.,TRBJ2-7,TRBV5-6,CASSLLMGQGAYEQYF
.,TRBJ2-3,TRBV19,CASRPMTATDTQYF
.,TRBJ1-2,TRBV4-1,CASSQVAGVDYGYTF
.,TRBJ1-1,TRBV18,CASSSSDRGRLAFF
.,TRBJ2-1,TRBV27,CASSLYGGGSYNEQFF
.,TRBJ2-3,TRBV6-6,CASSYGGSTDTQYF